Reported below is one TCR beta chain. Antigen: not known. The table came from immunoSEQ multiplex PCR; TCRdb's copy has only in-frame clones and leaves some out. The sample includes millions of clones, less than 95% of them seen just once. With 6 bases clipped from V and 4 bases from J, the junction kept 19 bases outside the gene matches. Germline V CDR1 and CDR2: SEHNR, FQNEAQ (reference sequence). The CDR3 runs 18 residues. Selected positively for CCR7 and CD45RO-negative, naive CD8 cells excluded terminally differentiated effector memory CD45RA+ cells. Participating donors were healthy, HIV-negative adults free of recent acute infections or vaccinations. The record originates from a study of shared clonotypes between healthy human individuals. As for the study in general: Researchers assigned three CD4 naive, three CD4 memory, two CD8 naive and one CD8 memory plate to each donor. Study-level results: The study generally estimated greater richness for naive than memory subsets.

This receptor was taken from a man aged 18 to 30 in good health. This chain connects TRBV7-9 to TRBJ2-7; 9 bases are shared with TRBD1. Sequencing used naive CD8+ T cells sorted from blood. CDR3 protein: CASSGDGAAGTGIYEQYF. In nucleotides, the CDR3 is TGTGCCAGCAGTGGAGATGGGGCCGCCGGGACAGGGATTTACGAGCAGTACTTC.